The next 29 T cell receptor beta chains were all read from a single sample in a study of control samples from healthy donors and cancer patients. Generated by immunoSEQ multiplex PCR, the TCRdb table keeps only in-frame clones and is missing some. The sample lists some 13,000 clones, roughly 79% seen once, with around 8.4% in the top ten. Material: formalin-fixed, paraffin-embedded tissue. The receptors were gathered from a male donor with melanoma.

The rearrangement joins TRBV9 to TRBJ1-2, with a possible D match to TRBD1 (6 bases). With 0 bases removed from V and 10 bases from J, the gap between germline ends came to 19 bases. The CDR3 length is 15 residues. Germline V gene sequence: CDR1 SGDLS, CDR2 YYNGEE. The CDR3 loop is CASSVVQGGGQDYTF. The CDR3 bases are TGTGCCAGCAGCGTAGTCCAGGGAGGGGGTCAAGACTACACCTTC.

The chain uses TRBV20-1 and TRBJ2-7; D unresolved. This CDR3 region has 11 residues. In germline, CDR1 is DFQATT, CDR2 SNEGSKA (reference sequence). As DNA, the CDR3 is TGCCTGATTTGGGCCTACTACGAGCAGTACTTC. This translates into CLIWAYYEQYF.

This sequence joins TRBV27 and TRBJ1-1, with 7 positions matching TRBD1. This CDR3 is 13 amino acids long. The ends lost 5 bases at V and 7 bases at J; junction bases unmatched: 7. Germline loops: CDR1 MNHEY, CDR2 SMNVEV (reference sequence). For the CDR3, the DNA is TGTGCCAGCAGTCTGAGGGACAGTTTTGAAGCTTTCTTT. Protein sequence: CASSLRDSFEAFF.

The gene calls are TRBV3-1 (or the pseudogene TRBV3-2) and TRBJ1-1; D is possibly TRBD1 (6 bases). The germline V gene encodes CDR1 LGHDT and CDR2 YNNKEL (reference sequence). Trimming took off 1 base at V and 5 bases at J, with 14 bases between the two ends. This CDR3 spans 15 amino acids. In DNA, the CDR3 is TGTGCCAGCAGCCAAGCCACAGGGCTGAGAACTGAAGCTTTCTTT. It codes for CASSQATGLRTEAFF.

CDR3 DNA sequence: TGTGCCAGTAGTAAAAGGAGGAGTGCTAATGAAAAACTGTTTTTT. It translates to CASSKRRSANEKLFF. The genes are TRBV19 and TRBJ1-4; no firm D call. The CDR3 has 15 amino acids. V lost 4 bases, J lost 3 bases, and 12 bases lay in between. Germline loops: CDR1 LNHDA, CDR2 SQIVND (reference sequence).

The chain joins TRBV6-5 to TRBJ2-3; TRBD2 is a possible D gene (6 bases). From germline, CDR1 is MNHEY and CDR2 SVGAGI. The CDR3 is 14 amino acids. Trimming shortened V by 5 bases and J by 5 bases, and 14 bases separated the two germline ends. The CDR3 sequence is CASSPGTPGDTQYF. CDR3 in DNA: TGTGCCAGCAGTCCGGGGACTCCGGGAGATACGCAGTATTTT.

V gene TRBV12-3 or TRBV12-4 combines with J gene TRBJ2-3; perhaps TRBD1 as D (6 bases). The CDR3 length is 13 residues. Trimming shortened V by 6 bases and J by 2 bases, and 9 bases separated the two germline ends. CDR3 coding DNA: TGTGCCAGCAGGCAGGGGTCCACAGATACGCAGTATTTT. This gives the protein CASRQGSTDTQYF.

The chain combines TRBV6-2 or TRBV6-3 with TRBJ2-7; TRBD1 is a possible D gene (6 bases). The ends were cut back, 2 bases at V and 0 bases at J, with 8 bases in the middle. The CDR3 spans 14 residues. Germline lookup yields CDR1 MNHEY and CDR2 SVGEGT. This CDR3 is CASSYQGSSYEQYF. CDR3 DNA: TGTGCCAGCAGTTACCAGGGGAGCTCCTACGAGCAGTACTTC.

The V call is TRBV3-1 (or the pseudogene TRBV3-2), the J call TRBJ1-1, with a tentative D call TRBD1 (5 bases). The CDR3 consists of 12 residues. Germline V gives CDR1 LGHDT, CDR2 YNNKEL (reference sequence). V gave up 4 bases and J gave up 6 bases, with 9 bases separating them. Here the CDR3 reads CASSRSGAEAFF. DNA of the CDR3: TGTGCCAGCAGCCGGTCGGGGGCTGAAGCTTTCTTT.

V is TRBV3-1 (or the pseudogene TRBV3-2) and J is TRBJ1-1; D is ambiguous. Trimming took off 7 bases at V and 1 base at J, with 4 bases between the two ends. The CDR3 loop spans 11 amino acids. The V gene's germline CDR1 is LGHDT and CDR2 YNNKEL (reference sequence). The CDR3 bases are TGTGCCAGCACACAGAACACTGAAGCTTTCTTT. Residues: CASTQNTEAFF.

The J gene is TRBJ2-1, the V gene TRBV6-2 or TRBV6-3; 11 nucleotides match TRBD2. Germline CDR1 MNHEY, CDR2 SVGEGT. V lost 3 bases, J lost 9 bases, and 4 bases stayed unmatched. This CDR3 spans 14 amino acids. This CDR3 is CASSYLAGGPEQFF. The CDR3 region has the DNA TGTGCCAGCAGTTATTTAGCGGGGGGGCCTGAGCAGTTCTTC.

The CDR3 spells CASSRSSIGMVAEAFF. CDR3 bases: TGTGCCAGCAGTCGCTCCTCGATAGGGATGGTCGCTGAAGCTTTCTTT. The J gene is TRBJ1-1, the V gene TRBV6-4; the D is unclear. The CDR3 extends over 16 amino acids. Germline-derived CDR1 and CDR2 are MRHNA and SNTAGT. V lost 5 bases and J 6 bases, leaving 22 bases between the germline ends.

The chain is built from TRBV7-7 and TRBJ2-2; D might be TRBD2 (6 bases). V lost 6 bases and J 7 bases, leaving 12 bases between the germline ends. The CDR3 contains 13 residues. Germline loops: CDR1 SSHAT, CDR2 FNYEAQ (reference sequence). The CDR3 region is CASSPSVNGELFF. The CDR3 DNA reads as TGTGCCAGCAGTCCTAGCGTGAACGGGGAGCTGTTTTTT.

This clone was seen more than once but under ten times. The chain combines TRBV7-3 with TRBJ1-5, with a weak D call TRBD1 (6 bases). Trimming cost V 1 base and J 5 bases, with 24 bases left between them. This CDR3 has 19 amino acids. The V gene's germline CDR1 is SGHTA and CDR2 FQGTGA. CDR3: CASSLRFRVKGVEYQPQHF. CDR3 nucleotide sequence: TGTGCCAGCAGCTTAAGGTTTAGAGTGAAGGGGGTGGAATATCAGCCCCAGCATTTT.

This sequence joins TRBV7-9 and TRBJ1-2, with TRBD1 identical over 7 bases. The V gene end was trimmed by 1 base and the J gene end by 4 bases; junction bases not matched to a gene: 0. The CDR3 is 13 residues long. The germline V gene encodes CDR1 SEHNR and CDR2 FQNEAQ (reference sequence). CDR3 sequence reads: CASSLGQGYGYTF. In DNA, the CDR3 is TGTGCCAGCAGCTTAGGACAGGGCTATGGCTACACCTTC.

The J gene is TRBJ1-5, the V gene TRBV6-2 or TRBV6-3; 9 positions agree with TRBD1. This CDR3 is 16 amino acids long. Germline V gene lookup returns CDR1 MNHEY and CDR2 SVGEGT. V gave up 6 bases and J gave up 2 bases; unmatched junction bases: 8. The CDR3 DNA is TGTGCCAGCAGCCAACAGGGGGCGGTCGGCAATCAGCCCCAGCATTTT. Its translation is CASSQQGAVGNQPQHF.

This rearrangement joins TRBV19 to TRBJ1-4; 10 bases map to TRBD1. Losses at the gene ends were 2 bases for V and 3 bases for J; bases not matched to a gene: 9. The CDR3 runs 18 residues. CDR1 LNHDA and CDR2 SQIVND come from the germline V gene (reference sequence). CDR3 amino acids: CASSIRGQGTVANEKLFF. The CDR3 DNA reads as TGTGCCAGTAGTATACGGGGACAGGGGACGGTAGCTAATGAAAAACTGTTTTTT.

CDR3 DNA: TGTGCCAGCAGCTTGGAATTTAGAGCGGGGGCCCCCAATGAGCAGTTCTTC. This translates into CASSLEFRAGAPNEQFF. The chain links TRBV7-9 to TRBJ2-1; 8 bases match TRBD2. V lost 3 bases to trimming and J lost 6 bases; unmatched junction nucleotides: 13. The CDR3 has 17 residues. Germline V gene data show CDR1 as SEHNR and CDR2 as FQNEAQ (reference sequence).

This rearrangement joins TRBV6-2 or TRBV6-3 to TRBJ2-5; 10 nucleotides agree with TRBD1. The CDR3 is made up of 16 amino acids. CDR1 is MNHEY, CDR2 SVGEGT, per germline. V gave up 5 bases and J gave up 5 bases; unmatched junction bases: 11. The CDR3 bases are TGTGCCAGCAGTACGTTGGACAGGGGGAAATCGGAGACCCAGTACTTC. It yields the protein CASSTLDRGKSETQYF.

This chain uses TRBV7-9 with TRBJ2-7; D may correspond to TRBD1 or TRBD2 (5 bases each). The CDR3 runs to 15 residues. V was clipped by 1 base and J by 7 bases, with 17 bases between them. Germline-derived CDR1 and CDR2 are SEHNR and FQNEAQ (reference sequence). CDR3: CASSLDGARVREQYF. Written as DNA, the CDR3 is TGTGCCAGCAGCTTAGACGGGGCCCGGGTGCGGGAGCAGTACTTC.

This clone came up a few times. This specimen includes other DNA sequences encoding the same CDR3. The chain carries TRBV4-1 and TRBJ1-2; TRBD1 matches at 8 bases. The germline V gene has CDR1 MGHRA and CDR2 YSYEKL. Unmatched junction bases numbered 3, after V lost 1 base and J lost 2 bases. This CDR3 spans 15 amino acids. CDR3 residues: CASSQAGTGNYGYTF. In nucleotides, the CDR3 is TGCGCCAGCAGCCAAGCCGGGACAGGAAACTATGGCTACACCTTC.

This clone was recorded a few times. The chain links TRBV10-3 to TRBJ2-2; either TRBD1 or TRBD2 may fit D (5 bases each). Deletions cut 3 bases from V and 4 bases from J, with 9 bases between. There are 14 residues in the CDR3. Germline CDR1 and CDR2: ENHRY and SYGVKD. CDR3 nucleotide sequence: TGTGCCATCAGTGACGGGACGGTCACCGGGGAGCTGTTTTTT. Its translation: CAISDGTVTGELFF.

The chain links TRBV5-5 to TRBJ2-1, with 7 positions matching TRBD2. Germline CDR1 reads SGHKS; CDR2 reads YYEKEE (reference sequence). This CDR3 has 14 residues. V was pared by 2 bases and J by 5 bases, with 4 bases of the junction left unmatched. The CDR3 DNA sequence: TGTGCCAGCAGCTTCGGGACTAATGACAATGAGCAGTTCTTC. Its translation: CASSFGTNDNEQFF. The full variable domain, with the rest looked up from reference TRBV5-5 and TRBJ2-1, is DAGVTQSPTHLIKTRGQQVTLRCSPISGHKSVSWYQQVLGQGPQFIFQYYEKEERGRGNFPDRFSARQFPNYSSELNVNALLLGDSALYLCASSFGTNDNEQFFGPGTRLTVL.

The CDR3 loop is CATLGQGVNGYTF. In nucleotides, the CDR3 is TGTGCCACGCTAGGACAGGGAGTAAATGGCTACACCTTC. V is TRBV2 and J is TRBJ1-2; TRBD1 matches at 8 bases. The CDR3 is 13 amino acids. CDR1 is SNHLY, CDR2 FYNNEI, per germline. V was clipped by 10 bases and J by 6 bases; unmatched bases: 10.

The rearrangement uses TRBV15 and TRBJ1-2; 8 bases agree with TRBD1. Per the germline V gene, CDR1 is LNHNV and CDR2 is YYDKDF (reference sequence). J lost 11 bases, V lost 5 bases, and 16 bases had no gene match. The CDR3 covers 15 residues. The CDR3 DNA reads as TGTGCCACCAGCCGCACCGGGACAGGCCCGACCCTTTACACCTTC. It translates to CATSRTGTGPTLYTF. The full variable domain, its missing parts supplied by reference TRBV15 and TRBJ1-2, is DAMVIQNPRYQVTQFGKPVTLSCSQTLNHNVMYWYQQKSSQAPKLLFHYYDKDFNNEADTPDNFQSRRPNTSFCFLDIRSPGLGDTAMYLCATSRTGTGPTLYTFGSGTRLTVV.

The chain joins TRBV7-6 to TRBJ2-5; possibly TRBD2 for D (6 bases). CDR1 is SGHVS and CDR2 is FNYEAQ in the germline V gene. V was clipped by 1 base and J by 4 bases, with 16 bases between them. The CDR3 covers 16 residues. As DNA, the CDR3 is TGTGCCAGCAGCTTAGTGCTAGCGTTGAAGTCAGAGACCCAGTACTTC. Amino acids: CASSLVLALKSETQYF.

V is TRBV9 and J is TRBJ1-4; no clear D gene. Germline CDR1 reads SGDLS; CDR2 reads YYNGEE. V lost 0 bases, J lost 1 base, and 7 bases lay in between. The CDR3 extends over 15 amino acids. Here the CDR3 reads CASSVVPGTNEKLFF. DNA for the CDR3: TGTGCCAGCAGCGTAGTACCCGGAACTAATGAAAAACTGTTTTTT.

With respect to this clone: The sample carries other DNA sequences with the same CDR3. V usage is TRBV9 and J usage is TRBJ2-7; possibly TRBD1 or TRBD2 for D (5 bases each). V was pared by 7 bases and J by 7 bases, with 21 bases between. The CDR3 has 14 amino acids. Germline CDR1 and CDR2: SGDLS and YYNGEE. CDR3 sequence (DNA): TGTGCCAGCGGAGTGGGACCGCCGCGTGGTGAGCAGTACTTC. Translated, it gives CASGVGPPRGEQYF. Full variable domain (outside the CDR3, taken from reference TRBV9 and TRBJ2-7): DSGVTQTPKHLITATGQRVTLRCSPRSGDLSVYWYQQSLDQGLQFLIQYYNGEERAKGNILERFSAQQFPDLHSELNLSSLELGDSALYFCASGVGPPRGEQYFGPGTRLTVT.

This clone was counted only a few times. The rearrangement joins TRBV7-2 to TRBJ1-4; no definite D call. The CDR3 extends over 13 amino acids. Trimming took off 2 bases at V and 6 bases at J, with 7 bases between the two ends. Germline V gene data show CDR1 as SGHTA and CDR2 as FQGNSA. CDR3 residues: CASSLRPDEKLFF. For the CDR3, the DNA is TGTGCCAGCAGCTTACGTCCCGATGAAAAACTGTTTTTT. Drawing the rest from reference TRBV7-2 and TRBJ1-4, the complete variable domain is GAGVSQSPSNKVTEKGKDVELRCDPISGHTALYWYRQSLGQGLEFLIYFQGNSAPDKSGLPSDRFSAERTGGSVSTLTIQRTQQEDSAVYLCASSLRPDEKLFFGSGTQLSVL.